The 27 T cell receptor beta chains below were found in one sample sequenced in a study of CD8+ T cells in alopecia areata. Sequencing used cDNA as its template, made by extracting RNA and reverse transcribing it. Only in-frame clones appear in the TCRdb table, and some are missing; sequencing was by immunoSEQ multiplex PCR. This table holds about 130,000 clones, approximately 49% found once. The input for sequencing was CD8+ T cells sorted from blood, taken at week 0. These receptors came from a human donor with alopecia areata.

The genes are TRBV5-6 and TRBJ1-1; D not resolved. The CDR3 spans 15 residues. With 3 bases removed from V and 1 base from J, the gap between germline ends came to 13 bases. Germline V lookup: CDR1 SGHDT, CDR2 YYEEEE. The CDR3 DNA is TGTGCCAGCAGCTCCCTGGGGTTGACGAACACTGAAGCTTTCTTT. Protein sequence: CASSSLGLTNTEAFF.

The V call is TRBV12-5, the J call TRBJ2-5; TRBD1 might be the D (6 bases). Germline values: CDR1 LGHNT, CDR2 FRNRAP. The length of the CDR3 is 16 residues. V shed 2 bases and J shed 2 bases, with 15 bases lying between them. In DNA form, the CDR3 reads TGTGCTAGTGGTTTGCCAGTGTTTGGGACACAAGAGACCCAGTACTTC. Translated: CASGLPVFGTQETQYF.

This clone was observed once. The chain employs TRBV27 and TRBJ2-3; D ambiguous. V was cut by 3 bases and J by 5 bases, with 3 bases left in between. The CDR3 covers 11 residues. From germline, CDR1 is MNHEY and CDR2 SMNVEV (reference sequence). CDR3 sequence (DNA): TGTGCCAGCAGTTTCGGAGATACGCAGTATTTT. It codes for CASSFGDTQYF.

The chain is built from TRBV27 and TRBJ1-6; D ambiguous. This CDR3 has 14 residues. Germline CDR1 MNHEY, CDR2 SMNVEV (reference sequence). The ends were cut back, 3 bases at V and 5 bases at J, with 8 bases in the middle. This CDR3 reads CASSFLVDNSPLHF. The CDR3 bases are TGTGCCAGCAGTTTTCTGGTGGATAATTCACCCCTCCACTTT.

This clone was counted between two and nine times. The chain recombines TRBV29-1 with TRBJ1-2, with a tentative D call TRBD1 (5 bases). This CDR3 is 14 amino acids long. The V gene lost 0 bases and the J gene lost 4 bases, with 12 bases spanning the gap. The germline gives CDR1 SQVTM, CDR2 ANQGSEA. The CDR3 nucleotides are TGCAGCGTTGAAGATCTTGAGGGACCCTATGGCTACACCTTC. Its protein is CSVEDLEGPYGYTF. Complete variable domain (other parts from reference TRBV29-1 and TRBJ1-2): SAVISQKPSRDICQRGTSLTIQCQVDSQVTMMFWYRQQPGQSLTLIATANQGSEATYESGFVIDKFPISRPNLTFSTLTVSNMSPEDSSIYLCSVEDLEGPYGYTFGSGTRLTVV.

The chain is built from TRBV5-6 and TRBJ2-7, with D hard to call. This CDR3 comprises 14 residues. Germline V gene data show CDR1 as SGHDT and CDR2 as YYEEEE. V was trimmed by 4 bases and J by 3 bases, leaving 14 bases between them. The CDR3 sequence: CASSPAAVDYEQYF. CDR3 sequence (DNA): TGTGCCAGCAGCCCCGCGGCCGTTGACTACGAGCAGTACTTC.

The chain carries TRBV5-1 and TRBJ1-5; a possible D gene is TRBD1 (5 bases). With 4 bases removed from V and 4 bases from J, the gap between germline ends came to 12 bases. Germline V gives CDR1 SGHRS, CDR2 YFSETQ. The CDR3 is 14 amino acids. CDR3 residues: CASSIGTGNQPQHF. The CDR3, as DNA: TGCGCCAGCAGCATCGGGACGGGTAATCAGCCCCAGCATTTT.

This clone was counted only a few times. The chain couples TRBV29-1 to TRBJ2-7; D remains ambiguous. The V and J ends lost 7 bases and 3 bases respectively, with 10 bases between them. The CDR3 covers 11 residues. Germline CDR1 and CDR2: SQVTM and ANQGSEA. Written as DNA, the CDR3 is TGCAGCGCAATAGAGAACTACGAGCAGTACTTC. Amino acid sequence: CSAIENYEQYF.

V gene TRBV7-9 combines with J gene TRBJ1-6; D ambiguous. The CDR3 covers 17 residues. V lost 3 bases, J lost 7 bases, and 19 bases lay in between. Germline V gene lookup returns CDR1 SEHNR and CDR2 FQNEAQ (reference sequence). The CDR3 protein is CASSFSKGLGNNSPLHF. The DNA of the CDR3 is TGTGCCAGCAGCTTTAGTAAAGGTCTGGGCAACAATTCACCCCTCCACTTT.

This chain connects TRBV27 to TRBJ2-3; a possible D gene is TRBD1 (5 bases). Germline values: CDR1 MNHEY, CDR2 SMNVEV (reference sequence). Deletions cut 2 bases from V and 4 bases from J, with 10 bases between. CDR3 size: 14 residues. The CDR3 sequence: CASSLVRAADTQYF. DNA of the CDR3: TGTGCCAGCAGTTTAGTCAGGGCGGCAGATACGCAGTATTTT.

This clone was detected a few times. The chain employs TRBV7-9 and TRBJ2-3, with D possibly being TRBD1 or TRBD2 (5 bases each). Germline loops: CDR1 SEHNR, CDR2 FQNEAQ (reference sequence). This CDR3 spans 14 amino acids. The V end was cut by 4 bases, the J end by 6 bases, with 14 bases between. The CDR3 protein is CASSSWDRLDTQYF. CDR3 in DNA: TGTGCCAGCAGCTCTTGGGACCGACTGGATACGCAGTATTTT. Looking up the rest from reference TRBV7-9 and TRBJ2-3 gives the full variable domain: DTGVSQNPRHKITKRGQNVTFRCDPISEHNRLYWYRQTLGQGPEFLTYFQNEAQLEKSRLLSDRFSAERPKGSFSTLEIQRTEQGDSAMYLCASSSWDRLDTQYFGPGTRLTVL.

The rearrangement uses TRBV29-1 and TRBJ1-2, with D perhaps TRBD1 (5 bases). CDR1 SQVTM and CDR2 ANQGSEA come from the germline V gene. The length of the CDR3 is 14 residues. As DNA, the CDR3 is TGCAGTCTATGGGGCGCCGAGTCAGGCTATGGCTACACCTTC. It specifies CSLWGAESGYGYTF.

The chain links TRBV28 to TRBJ2-5, with D possibly TRBD1 on 6 matching bases. Germline V gives CDR1 MDHEN, CDR2 SYDVKM. CDR3 length: 13 amino acids. V shed 8 bases and J shed 3 bases, with 13 bases lying between them. The DNA of the CDR3 is TGTGCCAGCGGGGGCCAAGCGGAAGAGACCCAGTACTTC. This sequence encodes CASGGQAEETQYF.

The chain employs TRBV4-2 and TRBJ2-2, with D perhaps TRBD2 (5 bases). The CDR3 is 13 residues long. Trimming shortened V by 4 bases and J by 6 bases, and 9 bases separated the two germline ends. Germline assignment: CDR1 LGHNA and CDR2 YNFKEQ. The CDR3 bases are TGTGCCAGCAGCCCCGCGAGGGCCGGGGAGCTGTTTTTT. Residues: CASSPARAGELFF.

V usage is TRBV5-1 and J usage is TRBJ2-3; D may match TRBD1 or TRBD2 (5 bases each). The V end lost 4 bases, the J end lost 1 base, and 19 bases lay between the germline ends. Germline V CDR1 and CDR2: SGHRS, YFSETQ. The CDR3 is 17 amino acids. The CDR3 reads CASSATGTALGTDTQYF. CDR3 in DNA: TGCGCCAGCAGCGCTACCGGGACCGCCCTTGGCACAGATACGCAGTATTTT.

This clone was recorded only once. J is TRBJ2-7 and V is TRBV15; D is unclear. There are 16 residues in the CDR3. CDR1 and CDR2 from the germline V gene are LNHNV and YYDKDF (reference sequence). V lost 4 bases and J lost 2, with 18 bases in between. CDR3 DNA: TGTGCCACCAGCATCACGGACGCCCGACCCACCTACGAGCAGTACTTC. Encoded protein: CATSITDARPTYEQYF.

The CDR3 DNA sequence: TGTGCCAGCAGCTCGGGGGCGGGGGTTCAAGAGACCCAGTACTTC. Translation gives CASSSGAGVQETQYF. The V call is TRBV11-2, the J call TRBJ2-5; TRBD2 is a possible D gene (7 bases). The length of the CDR3 is 15 residues. The germline V and J ends were trimmed by 4 bases and 2 bases, with 14 bases remaining between them. Per the germline V gene, CDR1 is SGHAT and CDR2 is FQNNGV.

This clone was seen only a few times. The chain employs TRBV13 and TRBJ2-5, with D possibly TRBD1 on 6 matching bases. Per germline, CDR1 PRHDT and CDR2 FYEKMQ (reference sequence). V was trimmed by 3 bases and J by 1 base, leaving 9 bases between them. The CDR3 has 14 residues. This CDR3 reads CASSFQDSQETQYF. Written as DNA, the CDR3 is TGTGCCAGCAGCTTCCAGGACAGCCAAGAGACCCAGTACTTC. Complete variable domain (other parts from reference TRBV13 and TRBJ2-5): AAGVIQSPRHLIKEKRETATLKCYPIPRHDTVYWYQQGPGQDPQFLISFYEKMQSDKGSIPDRFSAQQFSDYHSELNMSSLELGDSALYFCASSFQDSQETQYFGPGTRLLVL.

The rearrangement links TRBV6-5 to TRBJ2-2; D remains ambiguous. Germline V gene lookup returns CDR1 MNHEY and CDR2 SVGAGI. The CDR3 runs 14 residues. Trimming took 1 base from V and 4 from J, leaving 7 bases between them. The CDR3 spells CASSYYGSTGELFF. The CDR3 bases are TGTGCCAGCAGTTACTACGGCTCCACCGGGGAGCTGTTTTTT.

This chain connects TRBV5-1 to TRBJ2-3; no definite D call. CDR1 and CDR2 (germline): SGHRS, YFSETQ. V lost 0 bases, J lost 2 bases, and 7 bases lay in between. The CDR3 loop spans 14 amino acids. CDR3 nucleotide sequence: TGCGCCAGCAGCTTGGGACGGTACACAGATACGCAGTATTTT. Translation: CASSLGRYTDTQYF.

The chain links TRBV6-6 to TRBJ2-7, with TRBD1 identical over 8 bases. Trimming at V came to 6 bases and at J to 2 bases, leaving 12 bases not matched to a gene. Looked up from germline, CDR1 is MNHNY and CDR2 is SVGAGI (reference sequence). This CDR3 spans 16 amino acids. CDR3 in amino acids: CASRGPNVDRAYEQYF. CDR3 in DNA: TGTGCCAGCAGAGGACCCAATGTGGACAGGGCCTACGAGCAGTACTTC.

This sequence joins TRBV30 and TRBJ1-1; 7 positions match TRBD1. Per germline, CDR1 GTSNPN and CDR2 SVGIG (reference sequence). This CDR3 has 15 residues. The ends lost 1 base at V and 1 base at J; junction bases unmatched: 6. The CDR3 here is CAWSGLRQGNTEAFF. The CDR3 nucleotides are TGTGCCTGGAGTGGCTTAAGACAGGGGAACACTGAAGCTTTCTTT.

The table lists this clone with a few counts. The CDR3 protein is CASSSDRGRETQYF. CDR3 DNA: TGTGCCAGCAGTTCGGACAGGGGCAGAGAGACCCAGTACTTC. This sequence joins TRBV27 and TRBJ2-5; the match to TRBD1 covers 9 bases. The V segment lost 4 bases and the J segment 4 bases; nucleotides outside the gene matches: 4. Germline V gives CDR1 MNHEY, CDR2 SMNVEV (reference sequence). The CDR3 length is 14 residues.

The J gene is TRBJ1-5, the V gene TRBV15, with 8 bases aligning to TRBD1. Per the germline V gene, CDR1 is LNHNV and CDR2 is YYDKDF (reference sequence). The length of the CDR3 is 14 residues. The junction had 4 bases not matched to a gene; V was cut back by 3 bases and J by 6 bases. The CDR3 DNA follows: TGTGCCACCAGCAGTACAGGGGGTAGTCAGCCCCAGCATTTT. Its protein is CATSSTGGSQPQHF.

V usage is TRBV7-8 and J usage is TRBJ1-5; a weak D match, TRBD1 (6 bases). This CDR3 has 17 residues. In germline, CDR1 is SGHVS, CDR2 FQNEAQ. The germline V and J ends were trimmed by 1 base and 0 bases, with 13 bases remaining between them. The CDR3 spells CASSLGIGQYSNQPQHF. The DNA for the CDR3 is TGTGCCAGCAGCTTAGGTATTGGACAGTATAGCAATCAGCCCCAGCATTTT.

This clone was observed a few times. The genes are TRBV14 and TRBJ2-2; no clear D gene. The CDR3 is 13 amino acids. Trimming removed 0 bases from V and 6 bases from J, with 5 bases in between. Germline V gene sequence: CDR1 SGHDN, CDR2 FVKESK. The CDR3 protein is CASSQEDAGELFF. In nucleotides, the CDR3 is TGTGCCAGCAGCCAAGAGGACGCCGGGGAGCTGTTTTTT.

The CDR3 region is CASSVWAGRGYGYTF. The CDR3 bases are TGTGCCAGCAGCGTATGGGCAGGCAGGGGCTATGGCTACACCTTC. The rearrangement links TRBV9 to TRBJ1-2; TRBD1 is a possible D gene (6 bases). The germline gives CDR1 SGDLS, CDR2 YYNGEE. Trimming pared 1 base from V and 4 bases from J, leaving 14 bases between. The CDR3 spans 15 residues.